Each of the 27 T cell receptor beta chains below was sequenced from the same sample in a study of T cell changes during pregnancy in multiple sclerosis. TCRdb keeps only in-frame clones here, not all; method: immunoSEQ multiplex PCR. The top ten clones hold 0.36% of a sample with 61,000 or so clones, around 95% of them seen once. The source material was CD4+ T cells from peripheral blood mononuclear cells, sampled before pregnancy. These receptors came from a female donor with multiple sclerosis, enrolled in a pregnancy study.

This clone came up a few times. J is TRBJ1-1 and V is TRBV7-9; the D gene is possibly TRBD1 (5 bases). In germline, CDR1 is SEHNR, CDR2 FQNEAQ (reference sequence). V was clipped by 5 bases and J by 1 base, with 11 bases between them. The CDR3 loop spans 14 amino acids. DNA of the CDR3: TGTGCCAGCAGCGTACAGGTGGGGAACACTGAAGCTTTCTTT. Translated, it gives CASSVQVGNTEAFF. The complete variable domain, with remaining parts taken from reference TRBV7-9 and TRBJ1-1, reads DTGVSQNPRHKITKRGQNVTFRCDPISEHNRLYWYRQTLGQGPEFLTYFQNEAQLEKSRLLSDRFSAERPKGSFSTLEIQRTEQGDSAMYLCASSVQVGNTEAFFGQGTRLTVV.

The rearrangement joins TRBV9 to TRBJ1-1; 8 nucleotides agree with TRBD1. The CDR3 runs to 14 residues. Germline lookup yields CDR1 SGDLS and CDR2 YYNGEE. The V and J ends lost 0 bases and 7 bases, in that order; junction bases with no gene match: 5. CDR3 DNA: TGTGCCAGCAGCGTAGCCCAGGGGGCATATGAAGCTTTCTTT. This gives the protein CASSVAQGAYEAFF.

The chain couples TRBV2 to TRBJ2-2; the match to TRBD2 covers 13 bases. In germline, CDR1 is SNHLY, CDR2 FYNNEI. The CDR3 runs to 16 residues. Unmatched junction bases numbered 0, after V lost 0 bases and J lost 5 bases. CDR3 DNA: TGTGCCAGCAGTGAAGCGGGACTAGCGGGAACCGGGGAGCTGTTTTTT. This codes for CASSEAGLAGTGELFF.

The chain is built from TRBV4-3 and TRBJ2-3, with D possibly matching TRBD1 (5 bases). Germline-derived CDR1 and CDR2 are LGHNA and YSLEER. Between the trimmed V and J ends, which lost 1 base and 3 bases, there was a span of 8 bases. The CDR3 has 14 amino acids. The CDR3 region is CASSQVTVTDTQYF. In nucleotides, the CDR3 is TGCGCCAGCAGCCAAGTGACAGTAACAGATACGCAGTATTTT.

This sequence joins TRBV28 and TRBJ2-5, with 8 bases matching TRBD1. Germline-derived CDR1 and CDR2 are MDHEN and SYDVKM. The CDR3 loop spans 15 amino acids. V shed 4 bases, J shed 4 bases, and the junction held 8 bases outside the gene matches. CDR3 sequence (DNA): TGTGCCAGCAGTTACAGGGGGTTTCTCTCAGAGACCCAGTACTTC. Amino acid sequence: CASSYRGFLSETQYF.

The gene calls are TRBV4-1 and TRBJ2-1; 9 nucleotides match TRBD2. Germline V gene data show CDR1 as MGHRA and CDR2 as YSYEKL. V gave up 2 bases and J gave up 6 bases; unmatched junction bases: 5. The CDR3 length is 15 residues. The CDR3 here is CASSQRGTSPNEQFF. The CDR3, as DNA: TGCGCCAGCAGCCAAAGAGGGACTAGCCCCAATGAGCAGTTCTTC.

This chain links TRBV18 with TRBJ2-1, with 16 bases identical to TRBD2. This CDR3 region has 20 residues. V trimming: 0 bases; J trimming: 2 bases; junction bases outside the gene matches: 7. Germline CDR1 KGHSH, CDR2 LQKENI. The CDR3 reads CASSPPPGLAGGAAYNEQFF. As DNA, the CDR3 is TGTGCCAGCTCACCACCTCCGGGACTAGCGGGAGGGGCGGCCTACAATGAGCAGTTCTTC.

CDR3: CSVVRREAEQFF. Written as DNA, the CDR3 is TGCAGCGTTGTTCGCAGGGAGGCTGAGCAGTTCTTC. V and J are TRBV29-1 and TRBJ2-1; D is perhaps TRBD2 (6 bases). Trimming pared 4 bases from V and 9 bases from J, leaving 13 bases between. CDR1 is SQVTM and CDR2 is ANQGSEA in the germline V gene. CDR3 length: 12 amino acids.

In its sample, this clone was seen once. The V gene is TRBV15, the J gene TRBJ1-2; 7 bases align to TRBD1. V trimming: 0 bases; J trimming: 3 bases; junction bases outside the gene matches: 10. The CDR3 has 17 residues. Germline values: CDR1 LNHNV, CDR2 YYDKDF (reference sequence). This chain's CDR3 is CATSREPTGVVDYGYTF. Here the CDR3 DNA reads TGTGCCACCAGCAGAGAACCTACAGGGGTTGTAGACTATGGCTACACCTTC.

The chain has TRBV6-6 and TRBJ2-7; 9 nucleotides agree with TRBD2. Germline CDR1 is MNHNY and CDR2 is SVGAGI (reference sequence). The CDR3 has 14 amino acids. J lost 5 bases, V lost 1 base, and 3 bases had no gene match. CDR3: CASSYLAGAHEQYF. In nucleotides, the CDR3 is TGTGCCAGCAGTTACTTAGCGGGAGCCCACGAGCAGTACTTC.

The V call is TRBV11-3, the J call TRBJ2-1, with a tentative D call TRBD2 (6 bases). The CDR3 length is 16 residues. The germline V and J ends were trimmed by 1 base and 5 bases, with 15 bases remaining between them. Germline V lookup: CDR1 SGHNT, CDR2 YENEEA. The CDR3 protein is CASSLVLGPSDNEQFF. For the CDR3, the DNA is TGTGCCAGCAGCTTAGTTTTGGGGCCTAGCGACAATGAGCAGTTCTTC.

The CDR3 loop reads CSVEGGTTFNEQFF. CDR3 bases: TGCAGCGTTGAAGGCGGGACCACGTTCAATGAGCAGTTCTTC. V gene TRBV29-1 combines with J gene TRBJ2-1; a weak D match, TRBD2 (6 bases). CDR1 and CDR2 from the germline V gene are SQVTM and ANQGSEA. V was cut by 1 base and J by 6 bases, with 13 bases left in between. The CDR3 runs 14 residues.

The rearrangement joins TRBV9 to TRBJ2-3; D uncertain. Germline V gene sequence: CDR1 SGDLS, CDR2 YYNGEE. Trimming cost V 2 bases and J 1 base, with 11 bases left between them. The CDR3 is 15 amino acids. This CDR3 is CASSVRPEGTDTQYF. The CDR3 bases are TGTGCCAGCAGCGTTAGACCCGAGGGCACAGATACGCAGTATTTT.

The J gene is TRBJ1-2, the V gene TRBV12-5; D might be TRBD1 (6 bases). Germline CDR1 LGHNT, CDR2 FRNRAP. CDR3 length equals 15 residues. V gave up 2 bases and J gave up 4 bases, with 14 bases separating them. Written as DNA, the CDR3 is TGTGCTAGTGGTTTGCCAGCAGGGGATGGCTATGGCTACACCTTC. Amino acid sequence: CASGLPAGDGYGYTF.

The V call is TRBV28, the J call TRBJ1-5, with 10 nucleotides matching TRBD1. V shed 4 bases and J 2 bases; nucleotides not matched to a gene: 5. The CDR3 consists of 16 residues. The germline gives CDR1 MDHEN, CDR2 SYDVKM. This CDR3 reads CASSSRQGAGNQPQHF. CDR3 DNA sequence: TGTGCCAGCAGTTCGCGACAGGGGGCGGGCAATCAGCCCCAGCATTTT.

The chain employs TRBV5-8 and TRBJ2-5, with 8 bases fitting TRBD1. V lost 0 bases and J lost 2; bases outside the gene matches: 0. The CDR3 extends over 14 amino acids. Per germline, CDR1 SGHTS and CDR2 YDEGEE. The CDR3 region is CASSLDRGQETQYF. The CDR3, as DNA: TGTGCCAGCAGCTTGGACAGGGGGCAAGAGACCCAGTACTTC.

The chain links TRBV2 to TRBJ1-5; D is perhaps TRBD1 (5 bases). The germline V and J ends were trimmed by 6 bases and 2 bases, with 17 bases remaining between them. The CDR3 covers 16 residues. Germline CDR1 and CDR2: SNHLY and FYNNEI. Here the CDR3 DNA reads TGTGCCAGCAGCTCAGCGCGGGGGGTAGGCAATCAGCCCCAGCATTTT. Translated, it gives CASSSARGVGNQPQHF.

J is TRBJ2-3 and V is TRBV19, with TRBD2 matching 12 bases. This CDR3 has 15 amino acids. Germline lookup yields CDR1 LNHDA and CDR2 SQIVND (reference sequence). V lost 5 bases and J lost 5; bases outside the gene matches: 5. CDR3 amino acids: CASSFGLAGRDTQYF. In DNA, the CDR3 is TGTGCCAGTAGTTTTGGACTAGCGGGACGAGATACGCAGTATTTT.

This rearrangement joins TRBV28 to TRBJ2-7; 7 bases are a match to TRBD1. V was pared by 6 bases and J by 0 bases, with 8 bases of the junction left unmatched. The germline V gene has CDR1 MDHEN and CDR2 SYDVKM. CDR3 size: 15 residues. The CDR3 region is CASRLQGPSSYEQYF. The CDR3, as DNA: TGTGCCAGCAGGTTACAGGGGCCGAGCTCCTACGAGCAGTACTTC.

CDR3 region: CASSLPTSGRRHNEQFF. The CDR3, as DNA: TGCGCCAGCAGCTTGCCCACTAGCGGGAGGAGACACAATGAGCAGTTCTTC. The rearrangement joins TRBV5-1 to TRBJ2-1; 12 bases fit TRBD2. The trim removed 1 base at V and 5 bases at J, leaving 7 bases unmatched. CDR1 is SGHRS and CDR2 is YFSETQ in the germline V gene. The CDR3 is 17 residues long.

In its sample, this clone was seen once. The gene calls are TRBV6-4 and TRBJ2-3; tentatively, D is TRBD2 (6 bases). This CDR3 is 15 amino acids long. V was pared by 2 bases and J by 6 bases, with 15 bases between. CDR1 is MRHNA and CDR2 is SNTAGT in the germline V gene. The CDR3 protein is CASSDGPSGGDTQYF. DNA for the CDR3: TGTGCCAGCAGTGACGGTCCGAGCGGAGGGGATACGCAGTATTTT.

This chain connects TRBV11-2 to TRBJ1-1; D is perhaps TRBD1 (5 bases). This CDR3 spans 15 amino acids. Germline V lookup: CDR1 SGHAT, CDR2 FQNNGV. V was pared by 5 bases and J by 3 bases, with 16 bases between. CDR3 region: CASSPSGWGDTEAFF. The CDR3 bases are TGTGCCAGCAGCCCCTCCGGTTGGGGCGACACTGAAGCTTTCTTT.

The chain carries TRBV7-8 and TRBJ2-1; D unresolved. Germline V gene data show CDR1 as SGHVS and CDR2 as FQNEAQ. The CDR3 sequence is 16 residues long. The V and J ends lost 1 base and 6 bases respectively, with 16 bases between them. The CDR3 sequence is CASSLVAAYPPNEQFF. CDR3 coding DNA: TGTGCCAGCAGCTTAGTCGCGGCGTACCCTCCCAATGAGCAGTTCTTC. The full variable domain, rest sourced from reference TRBV7-8 and TRBJ2-1, is GAGVSQSPRYKVAKRGQDVALRCDPISGHVSLFWYQQALGQGPEFLTYFQNEAQLDKSGLPSDRFFAERPEGSVSTLKIQRTQQEDSAVYLCASSLVAAYPPNEQFFGPGTRLTVL.

The V call is TRBV2, the J call TRBJ2-1; 8 nucleotides line up with TRBD2. The CDR3 is 15 amino acids. From germline, CDR1 is SNHLY and CDR2 FYNNEI. V shed 2 bases, J shed 8 bases, and the junction held 8 bases outside the gene matches. In DNA form, the CDR3 reads TGTGCCAGCAGTGAATCGGGACTAGGTCCCCATGAGCAGTTCTTC. This sequence encodes CASSESGLGPHEQFF.

The CDR3 DNA reads TGTGCCAGCTCTCCTGCTACAGACCCCCAAGAGACCCAGTACTTC. Translating gives CASSPATDPQETQYF. J is TRBJ2-5 and V is TRBV18, with unresolved D. Trimming pared 6 bases from V and 1 base from J, leaving 15 bases between. There are 15 residues in the CDR3. Germline V gene sequence: CDR1 KGHSH, CDR2 LQKENI. The variable domain in full, completed from reference TRBV18 and TRBJ2-5, reads NAGVMQNPRHLVRRRGQEARLRCSPMKGHSHVYWYRQLPEEGLKFMVYLQKENIIDESGMPKERFSAEFPKEGPSILRIQQVVRGDSAAYFCASSPATDPQETQYFGPGTRLLVL.

This clone was counted a few times. V gene TRBV6-5 combines with J gene TRBJ2-2, with no clear D. Germline lookup yields CDR1 MNHEY and CDR2 SVGAGI. The CDR3 runs 14 residues. Trimming pared 5 bases from V and 5 bases from J, leaving 12 bases between. The CDR3: CASSPRQVTGELFF. The CDR3 DNA reads TGTGCCAGCAGTCCCAGACAAGTAACCGGGGAGCTGTTTTTT.

The chain uses TRBV7-6 and TRBJ1-1; D might be TRBD1 (5 bases). The CDR3 consists of 14 residues. Germline V gene lookup returns CDR1 SGHVS and CDR2 FNYEAQ. Trimming stripped 6 bases from V and 1 base from J, with 12 bases between. CDR3 protein: CASRDTQGNTEAFF. The CDR3 DNA is TGTGCCAGCAGGGATACTCAGGGGAACACTGAAGCTTTCTTT.